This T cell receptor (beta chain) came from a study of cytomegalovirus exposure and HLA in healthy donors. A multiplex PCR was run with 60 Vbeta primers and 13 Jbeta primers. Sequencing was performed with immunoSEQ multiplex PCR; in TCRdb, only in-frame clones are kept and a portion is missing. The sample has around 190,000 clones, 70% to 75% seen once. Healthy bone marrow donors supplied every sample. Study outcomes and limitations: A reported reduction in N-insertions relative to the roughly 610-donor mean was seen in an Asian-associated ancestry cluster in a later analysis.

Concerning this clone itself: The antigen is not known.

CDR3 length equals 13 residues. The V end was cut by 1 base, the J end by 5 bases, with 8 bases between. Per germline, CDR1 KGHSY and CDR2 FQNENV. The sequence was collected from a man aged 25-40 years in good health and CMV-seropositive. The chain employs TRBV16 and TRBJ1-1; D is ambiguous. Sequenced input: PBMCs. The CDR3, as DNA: TGTGCCAGCAGCCAATTGCGGGAAACTGAAGCTTTCTTT. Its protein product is CASSQLRETEAFF.